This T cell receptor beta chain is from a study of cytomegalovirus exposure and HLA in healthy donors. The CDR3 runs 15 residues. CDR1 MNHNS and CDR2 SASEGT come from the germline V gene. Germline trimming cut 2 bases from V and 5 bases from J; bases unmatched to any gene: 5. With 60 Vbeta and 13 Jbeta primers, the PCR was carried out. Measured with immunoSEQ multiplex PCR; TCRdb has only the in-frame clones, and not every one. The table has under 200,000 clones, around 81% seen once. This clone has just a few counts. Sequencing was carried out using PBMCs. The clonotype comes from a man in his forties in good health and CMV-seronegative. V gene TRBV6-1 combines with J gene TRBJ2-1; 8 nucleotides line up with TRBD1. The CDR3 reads CASSERQGNDNEQFF. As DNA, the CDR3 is TGTGCCAGCAGTGAAAGACAGGGGAATGACAATGAGCAGTTCTTC.